Reported below is one T cell receptor (beta chain). The sample originates from a study of cytomegalovirus exposure and HLA in healthy donors. V was cut by 5 bases and J by 2 bases, with 10 bases left in between. From germline, CDR1 is MNHEY and CDR2 SMNVEV (reference sequence). CDR3 length: 15 amino acids. Clones were read by immunoSEQ multiplex PCR, and TCRdb kept only the in-frame ones, dropping some. The sample includes 150,000 to 200,000 clones, just under 85% seen only once; the top ten take approximately 2.3%. This clonotype was sampled from a man aged 25 to 40 in good health and CMV-seropositive. The chain carries TRBV27 and TRBJ2-6; D is possibly TRBD2 (6 bases). Input material: PBMCs. CDR3 sequence reads: CASSGGIAGANVLTF. For the CDR3, the DNA is TGTGCCAGCAGTGGAGGGATCGCTGGGGCCAACGTCCTGACTTTC. Variable domain in full (rest from reference TRBV27 and TRBJ2-6): EAQVTQNPRYLITVTGKKLTVTCSQNMNHEYMSWYRQDPGLGLRQIYYSMNVEVTDKGDVPEGYKVSRKEKRNFPLILESPSPNQTSLYFCASSGGIAGANVLTFGAGSRLTVL.